These 11 T cell receptor beta chains came from one sample sequenced in a study of radiation and T cells in renal cell carcinoma. Time point: baseline pretreatment blood. The treatment was: 15 Gy SBRT to primary tumor, nephrectomy 4 weeks later. Profiled with immunoSEQ multiplex PCR; TCRdb holds only in-frame clones, not every one. The sample yields 140,000 to 150,000 clones, about 88% seen once. This specimen was blood, taken from a patient whose treatment included radiotherapy and nephrectomy. The receptors originated from a woman in her 70s with renal cell carcinoma.

The gene calls are TRBV5-6 and TRBJ2-7; D tentatively fits TRBD1 or TRBD2 (5 bases each). V was trimmed by 4 bases and J by 6 bases, leaving 11 bases between them. CDR3 length equals 12 residues. Germline CDR1 and CDR2: SGHDT and YYEEEE. The CDR3 is CASSPWGSEQYF. In nucleotides, the CDR3 is TGTGCCAGCAGCCCGTGGGGGAGCGAGCAGTACTTC.

CDR3 nucleotides: TGTGCCAGCAGCTTCGATACAGGTTATGAGCAGTTCTTC. Translating gives CASSFDTGYEQFF. The V gene is TRBV5-5, the J gene TRBJ2-1, with D tentatively TRBD1 (5 bases). Germline assignment: CDR1 SGHKS and CDR2 YYEKEE (reference sequence). This CDR3 contains 13 residues. Trimming removed 2 bases from V and 8 bases from J, with 11 bases in between.

The chain couples TRBV7-2 to TRBJ1-5; 9 bases fit TRBD1. Looked up from germline, CDR1 is SGHTA and CDR2 is FQGNSA. V dropped 0 bases and J dropped 5; count of bases not matched to a gene: 2. This CDR3 is built from 15 residues. CDR3: CASSLAGQGHQPQHF. Here the CDR3 DNA reads TGTGCCAGCAGCTTAGCGGGACAGGGCCATCAGCCCCAGCATTTT.

The gene calls are TRBV6-1 and TRBJ2-7; D unclear. From germline, CDR1 is MNHNS and CDR2 SASEGT. The V end lost 6 bases, the J end lost 2 bases, and 11 bases lay between the germline ends. The CDR3 spans 13 residues. The CDR3 DNA reads TGTGCCAGCAGCCGCGAAAGGGCCTACGAGCAGTACTTC. Protein product: CASSRERAYEQYF.

This clone has only a few counts. The chain links TRBV4-2 to TRBJ1-3; a weak D match, TRBD1 (6 bases). The CDR3 is 17 amino acids. Germline CDR1 and CDR2: LGHNA and YNFKEQ. Trimming stripped 4 bases from V and 3 bases from J, with 19 bases between. The CDR3 bases are TGTGCCAGCAGCCCGATTTCAGGGGAAATTATTGGAAACACCATATATTTT. This translates into CASSPISGEIIGNTIYF.

The CDR3 coding sequence is TGTGCCAGCAGGTCCCCGGGTTCACCCCTCCACTTT. It codes for CASRSPGSPLHF. This chain uses TRBV7-3 with TRBJ1-6; no reliable D call. V dropped 6 bases and J dropped 9 bases, with 9 bases sitting between them. This CDR3 contains 12 residues. Germline CDR1 is SGHTA and CDR2 is FQGTGA.

The chain recombines TRBV2 with TRBJ2-7; D is possibly TRBD2 (5 bases). Germline V gene sequence: CDR1 SNHLY, CDR2 FYNNEI. This CDR3 has 17 amino acids. V was pared by 4 bases and J by 2 bases, with 21 bases between. CDR3 protein: CASSVPLSSGFAYEQYF. CDR3 DNA: TGTGCCAGCAGTGTCCCCCTTTCCAGCGGATTTGCCTACGAGCAGTACTTC.

The chain joins TRBV7-8 to TRBJ1-6, with D tentatively TRBD1 (5 bases). Trimming shortened V by 5 bases and J by 5 bases, and 13 bases separated the two germline ends. Germline CDR1 is SGHVS and CDR2 is FQNEAQ. The CDR3 is made up of 15 amino acids. CDR3 protein: CASSPQGTDNSPLHF. The CDR3 DNA reads as TGTGCCAGCAGCCCCCAGGGTACAGATAATTCACCCCTCCACTTT.

This clone was observed a single time. The chain links TRBV10-2 to TRBJ2-7, with 11 bases identical to TRBD2. CDR3 length: 14 residues. From germline, CDR1 is WSHSY and CDR2 SAAADI. The V segment lost 3 bases and the J segment 4 bases; nucleotides outside the gene matches: 2. The CDR3 region is CASSELAGVYEQYF. CDR3 nucleotide sequence: TGCGCCAGCAGTGAACTAGCGGGGGTTTACGAGCAGTACTTC.

The CDR3 nucleotides are TGTGCCAGCAGTAACCGACTGTACGATGAGCAGTTCTTC. Amino acid sequence: CASSNRLYDEQFF. This chain links TRBV2 with TRBJ2-1, with unresolved D. Germline assignment: CDR1 SNHLY and CDR2 FYNNEI. The CDR3 has 13 residues. The V end was cut by 5 bases, the J end by 8 bases, with 13 bases between.

The chain combines TRBV7-9 with TRBJ1-2, with D possibly being TRBD1 (5 bases). Germline V lookup: CDR1 SEHNR, CDR2 FQNEAQ (reference sequence). This CDR3 spans 10 amino acids. V lost 5 bases and J 7 bases, leaving 5 bases between the germline ends. Here the CDR3 reads CASSQGGYTF. The CDR3 DNA follows: TGTGCCAGCAGCCAGGGTGGCTACACCTTC.